The source of this T cell receptor beta chain is a study of human T cells and chemical hapten exposure. Overall study context: Scalp application of diphenylcyclopropenone was performed weekly in patients across the entire roughly 23-week study.

The time point: patch test 1, 2 weeks after DPC sensitization. As to treatment: therapeutic diphenylcyclopropenone sensitization with weekly scalp DPC. Total RNA was isolated from whole blood that had not been fractionated. TCRdb redid the calling of the RACE reads with MiXCR, one entry per CDR3 protein. The data hold roughly 360,000 distinct CDR3 sequences, with more than 4.5% observed a single time. Notes on the study in general: The formation of large CDR3 similarity clusters by expanded TCRs significantly exceeded that of controls.

There are a few counts of this clonotype. Its matching antigen is unknown. The CDR3 totals 16 residues. Germline V lookup: CDR1 DFQATT, CDR2 SNEGSKA (reference sequence). V was trimmed by 2 bases and J by 3 bases, leaving 14 bases between them. The genes are TRBV20-1 and TRBJ1-6, with a possible D match to TRBD1 (6 bases). The specimen comprised whole blood, sampled in connection with sensitization to the hapten diphenylcyclopropenone (DPC). This clonotype was sampled from a woman aged 50 to 60 with alopecia areata. Some clones in this sample may be carry-over from other donors' samples. CDR3 nucleotides: TGCAGTGCTAGACTGGGGGGCGCGAACTATAATTCACCCCTCCACTTT. Its protein product is CSARLGGANYNSPLHF.